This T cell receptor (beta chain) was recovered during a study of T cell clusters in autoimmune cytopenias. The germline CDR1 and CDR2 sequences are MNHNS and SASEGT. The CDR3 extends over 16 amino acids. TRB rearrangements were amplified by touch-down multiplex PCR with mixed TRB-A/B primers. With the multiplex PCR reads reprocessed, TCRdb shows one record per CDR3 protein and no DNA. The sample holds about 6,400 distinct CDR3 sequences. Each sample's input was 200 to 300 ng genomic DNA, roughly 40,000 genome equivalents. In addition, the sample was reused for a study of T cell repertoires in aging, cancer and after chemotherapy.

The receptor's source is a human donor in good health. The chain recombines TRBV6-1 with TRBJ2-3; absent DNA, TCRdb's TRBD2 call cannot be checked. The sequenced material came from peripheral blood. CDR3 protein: CASSEGLRPFTDTQYF.